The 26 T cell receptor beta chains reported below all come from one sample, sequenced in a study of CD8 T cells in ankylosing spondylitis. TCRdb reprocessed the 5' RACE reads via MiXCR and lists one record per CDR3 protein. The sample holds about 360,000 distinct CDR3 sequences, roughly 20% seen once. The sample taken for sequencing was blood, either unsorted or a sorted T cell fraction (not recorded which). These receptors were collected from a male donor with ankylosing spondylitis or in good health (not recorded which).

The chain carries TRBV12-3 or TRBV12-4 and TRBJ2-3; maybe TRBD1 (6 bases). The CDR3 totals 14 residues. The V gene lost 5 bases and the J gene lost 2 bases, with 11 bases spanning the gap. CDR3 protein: CASSPRDTTDTQYF. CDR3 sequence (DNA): TGTGCCAGCAGTCCCCGGGACACCACAGATACGCAGTATTTT.

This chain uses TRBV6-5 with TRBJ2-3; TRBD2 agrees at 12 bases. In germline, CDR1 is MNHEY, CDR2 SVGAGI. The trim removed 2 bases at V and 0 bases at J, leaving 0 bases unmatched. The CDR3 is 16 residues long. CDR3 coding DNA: TGTGCCAGCAGTTACGGGACTAGCGGGAGCACAGATACGCAGTATTTT. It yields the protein CASSYGTSGSTDTQYF.

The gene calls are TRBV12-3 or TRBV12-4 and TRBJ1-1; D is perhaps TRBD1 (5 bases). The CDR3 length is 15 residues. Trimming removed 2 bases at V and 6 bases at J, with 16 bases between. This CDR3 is CASSLFRGVGAEAFF. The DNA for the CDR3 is TGTGCCAGCAGTTTATTTAGGGGAGTTGGGGCTGAAGCTTTCTTT.

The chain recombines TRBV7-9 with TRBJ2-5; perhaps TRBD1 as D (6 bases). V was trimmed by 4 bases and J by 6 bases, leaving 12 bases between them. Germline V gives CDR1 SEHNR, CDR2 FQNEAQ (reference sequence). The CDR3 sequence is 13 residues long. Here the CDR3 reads CASSSTGGKTQYF. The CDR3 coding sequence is TGTGCCAGCAGCTCGACAGGTGGAAAGACCCAGTACTTC.

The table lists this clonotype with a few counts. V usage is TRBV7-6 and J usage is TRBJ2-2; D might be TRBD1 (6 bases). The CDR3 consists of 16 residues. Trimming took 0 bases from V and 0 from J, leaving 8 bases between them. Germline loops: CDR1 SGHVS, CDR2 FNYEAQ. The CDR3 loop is CASSLATGSNTGELFF. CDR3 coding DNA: TGTGCCAGCAGCTTAGCTACAGGGTCGAACACCGGGGAGCTGTTTTTT.

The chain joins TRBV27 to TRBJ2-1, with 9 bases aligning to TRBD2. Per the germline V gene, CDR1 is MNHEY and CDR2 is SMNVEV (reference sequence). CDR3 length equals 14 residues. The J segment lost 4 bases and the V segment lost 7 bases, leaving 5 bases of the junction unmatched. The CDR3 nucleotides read TGTGCCAGCAAAGGCGGGGGGGCTTACAATGAGCAGTTCTTC. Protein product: CASKGGGAYNEQFF.

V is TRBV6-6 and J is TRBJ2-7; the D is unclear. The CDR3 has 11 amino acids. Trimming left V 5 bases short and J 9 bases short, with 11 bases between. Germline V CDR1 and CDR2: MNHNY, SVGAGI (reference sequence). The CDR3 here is CASSHGSRQYF. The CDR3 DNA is TGTGCCAGCAGTCACGGATCCAGGCAGTACTTC.

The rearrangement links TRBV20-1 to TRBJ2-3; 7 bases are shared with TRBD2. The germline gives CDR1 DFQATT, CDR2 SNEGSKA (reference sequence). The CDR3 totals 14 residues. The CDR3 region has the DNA TGCAGGGGAGGGTCTCTTTTAAGCACAGATACGCAGTATTTT. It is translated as CRGGSLLSTDTQYF.

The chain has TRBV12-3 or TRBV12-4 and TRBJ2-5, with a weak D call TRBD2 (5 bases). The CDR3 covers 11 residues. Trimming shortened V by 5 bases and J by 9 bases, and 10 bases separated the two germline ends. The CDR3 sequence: CASSGAGAQYF. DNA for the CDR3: TGTGCCAGCAGTGGAGCCGGGGCCCAGTACTTC.

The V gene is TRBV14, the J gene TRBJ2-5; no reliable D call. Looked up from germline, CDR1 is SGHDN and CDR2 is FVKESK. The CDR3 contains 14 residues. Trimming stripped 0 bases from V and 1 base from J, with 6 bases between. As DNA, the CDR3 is TGTGCCAGCAGCCAAGATCAGCTCCAAGAGACCCAGTACTTC. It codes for CASSQDQLQETQYF.

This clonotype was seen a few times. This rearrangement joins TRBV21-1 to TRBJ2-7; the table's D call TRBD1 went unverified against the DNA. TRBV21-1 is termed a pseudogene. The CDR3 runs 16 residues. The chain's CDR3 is CASSKRPGQGPYEQYF. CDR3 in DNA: TGTGCCAGCAGCAAGAGGCCGGGACAGGGGCCCTACGAGCAGTACTTC.

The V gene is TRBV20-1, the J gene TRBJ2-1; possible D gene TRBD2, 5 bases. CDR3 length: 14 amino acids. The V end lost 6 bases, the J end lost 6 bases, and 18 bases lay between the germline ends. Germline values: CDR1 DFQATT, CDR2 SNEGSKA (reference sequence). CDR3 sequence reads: CSALESRLANEQFF. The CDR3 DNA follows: TGCAGTGCGCTAGAAAGCCGGCTAGCCAATGAGCAGTTCTTC.

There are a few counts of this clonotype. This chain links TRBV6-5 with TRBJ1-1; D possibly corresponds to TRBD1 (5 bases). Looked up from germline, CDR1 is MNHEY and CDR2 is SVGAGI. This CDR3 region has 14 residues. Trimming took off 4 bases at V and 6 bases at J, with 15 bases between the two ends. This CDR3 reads CASSFFEGAPEAFF. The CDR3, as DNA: TGTGCCAGCAGTTTCTTCGAAGGGGCCCCTGAAGCTTTCTTT.

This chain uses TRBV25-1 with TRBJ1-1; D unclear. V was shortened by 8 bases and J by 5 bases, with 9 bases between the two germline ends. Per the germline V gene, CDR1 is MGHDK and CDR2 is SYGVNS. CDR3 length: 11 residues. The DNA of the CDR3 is TGTGCCAGCCAAGGGCAGACTGAAGCTTTCTTT. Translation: CASQGQTEAFF.

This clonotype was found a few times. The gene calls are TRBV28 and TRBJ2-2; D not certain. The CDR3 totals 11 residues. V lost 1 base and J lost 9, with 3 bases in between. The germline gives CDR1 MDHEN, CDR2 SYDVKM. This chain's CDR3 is CASSLSRELFF. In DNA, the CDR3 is TGTGCCAGCAGTTTATCCCGGGAGCTGTTTTTT. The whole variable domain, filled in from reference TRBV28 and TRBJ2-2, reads DVKVTQSSRYLVKRTGEKVFLECVQDMDHENMFWYRQDPGLGLRLIYFSYDVKMKEKGDIPEGYSVSREKKERFSLILESASTNQTSMYLCASSLSRELFFGEGSRLTVL.

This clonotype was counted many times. The CDR3 sequence: CSAPAGWVSGPGELFF. The CDR3 DNA is TGCAGTGCCCCGGCTGGTTGGGTCTCTGGGCCCGGGGAGCTGTTTTTT. The V call is TRBV20-1, the J call TRBJ2-2; D call uncertain. The CDR3 spans 16 residues. Germline V gene sequence: CDR1 DFQATT, CDR2 SNEGSKA (reference sequence). V was trimmed by 6 bases and J by 6 bases, leaving 23 bases between them.

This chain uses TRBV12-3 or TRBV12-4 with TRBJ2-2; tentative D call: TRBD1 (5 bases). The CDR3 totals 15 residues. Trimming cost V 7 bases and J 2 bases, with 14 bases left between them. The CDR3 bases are TGTGCCAGCACCAAGGTTCAGGGAAACACCGGGGAGCTGTTTTTT. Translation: CASTKVQGNTGELFF.

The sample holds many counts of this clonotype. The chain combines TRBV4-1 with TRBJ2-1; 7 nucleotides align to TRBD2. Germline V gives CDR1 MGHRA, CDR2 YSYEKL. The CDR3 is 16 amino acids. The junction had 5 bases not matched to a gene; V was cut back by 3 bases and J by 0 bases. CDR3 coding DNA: TGCGCCAGCAGCCACGAAGCGGGGAGCTCCTACAATGAGCAGTTCTTC. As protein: CASSHEAGSSYNEQFF.

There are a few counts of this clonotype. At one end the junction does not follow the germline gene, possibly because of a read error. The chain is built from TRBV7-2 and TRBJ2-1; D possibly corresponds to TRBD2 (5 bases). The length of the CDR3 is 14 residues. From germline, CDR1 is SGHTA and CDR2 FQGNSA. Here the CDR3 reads CASSLLDSHNEQFF. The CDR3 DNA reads TGTGCCAGCAGCTTACTGGACTCCCACAATGAGCAGTTCTTC.

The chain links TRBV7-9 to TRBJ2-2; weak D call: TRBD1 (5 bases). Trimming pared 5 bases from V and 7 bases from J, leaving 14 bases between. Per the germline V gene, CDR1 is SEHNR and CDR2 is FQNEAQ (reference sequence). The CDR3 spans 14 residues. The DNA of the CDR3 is TGTGCCAGCAGCCCCCTGACAGCCTTCGGGGAGCTGTTTTTT. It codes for CASSPLTAFGELFF.

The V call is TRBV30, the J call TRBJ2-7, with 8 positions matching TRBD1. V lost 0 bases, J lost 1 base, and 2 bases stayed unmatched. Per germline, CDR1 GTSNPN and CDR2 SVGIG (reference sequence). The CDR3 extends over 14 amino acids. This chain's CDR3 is CAWSVGTGSYEQYF. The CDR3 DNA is TGTGCCTGGAGTGTAGGGACAGGTTCCTACGAGCAGTACTTC.

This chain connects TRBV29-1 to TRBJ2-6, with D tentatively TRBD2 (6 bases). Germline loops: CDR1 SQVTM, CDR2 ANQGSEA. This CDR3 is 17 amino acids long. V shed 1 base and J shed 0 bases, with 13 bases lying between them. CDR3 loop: CSVEGAGPISGANVLTF. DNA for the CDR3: TGCAGCGTTGAAGGGGCGGGACCGATCTCTGGGGCCAACGTCCTGACTTTC.

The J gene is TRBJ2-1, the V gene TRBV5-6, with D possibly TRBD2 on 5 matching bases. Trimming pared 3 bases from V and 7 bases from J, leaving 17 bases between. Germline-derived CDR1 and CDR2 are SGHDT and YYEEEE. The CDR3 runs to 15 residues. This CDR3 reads CASSYPQPSGNEQFF. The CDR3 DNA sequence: TGTGCCAGCAGCTACCCACAACCGTCGGGGAATGAGCAGTTCTTC.

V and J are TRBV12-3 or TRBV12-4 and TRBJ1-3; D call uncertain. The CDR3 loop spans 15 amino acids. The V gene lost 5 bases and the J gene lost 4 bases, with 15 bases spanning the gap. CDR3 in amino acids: CASSPSPAGGNTIYF. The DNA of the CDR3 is TGTGCCAGCAGTCCCAGCCCGGCGGGGGGAAACACCATATATTTT.

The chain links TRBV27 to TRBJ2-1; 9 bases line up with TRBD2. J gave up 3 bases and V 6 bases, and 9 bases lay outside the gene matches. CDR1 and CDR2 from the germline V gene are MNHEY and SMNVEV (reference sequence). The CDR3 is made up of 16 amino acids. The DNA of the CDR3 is TGTGCCAGCAGCGCTCCGCGGGGGGGCATCTACAATGAGCAGTTCTTC. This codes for CASSAPRGGIYNEQFF.

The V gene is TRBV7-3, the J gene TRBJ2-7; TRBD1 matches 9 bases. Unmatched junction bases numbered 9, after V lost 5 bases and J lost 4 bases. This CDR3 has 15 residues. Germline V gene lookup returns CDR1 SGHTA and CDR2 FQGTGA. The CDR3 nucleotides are TGTGCCAGCAGCCTCGGGACAGGGAAAGGGTACGAGCAGTACTTC. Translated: CASSLGTGKGYEQYF.